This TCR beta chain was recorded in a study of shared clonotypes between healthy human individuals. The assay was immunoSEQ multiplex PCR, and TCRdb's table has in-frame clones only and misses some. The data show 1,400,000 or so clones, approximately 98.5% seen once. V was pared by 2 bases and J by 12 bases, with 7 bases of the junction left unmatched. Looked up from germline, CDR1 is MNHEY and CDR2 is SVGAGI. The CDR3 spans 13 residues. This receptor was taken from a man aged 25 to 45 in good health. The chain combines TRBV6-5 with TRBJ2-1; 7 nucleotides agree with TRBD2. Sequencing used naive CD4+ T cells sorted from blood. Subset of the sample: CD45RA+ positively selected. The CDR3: CASSYVPGGSQFF. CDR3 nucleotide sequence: TGTGCCAGCAGTTACGTTCCGGGGGGATCGCAGTTCTTC.